This T cell receptor (beta chain) emerged from a study of blood T cell repertoires in COVID-19. As for the study in general: The study drew acute and convalescent COVID-19 samples from the United States, Italy and Spain. Nucleic acid was either cDNA or gDNA, and it came from T cells, B-cell-depleted T cells, or PBMCs.

V was shortened by 4 bases and J by 4 bases, with 8 bases between the two germline ends. CDR1 is SGHTA, CDR2 FQGNSA, per germline. The CDR3 runs 13 residues. In the authors' methods: How many nucleated cells were present was estimated from reference gene primer amplification. TCRdb's table, derived via immunoSEQ multiplex PCR, lists solely in-frame clones and lacks some. Clone size and V and J calls were adopted from that table, with D and trimming inferred from the DNA. Among over 55,000 clones listed, around 86% were seen once. This receptor was identified in a man aged 50 or older with active COVID-19. V and J are TRBV7-2 and TRBJ1-3, with unresolved D. Sequencing input: peripheral blood. As DNA, the CDR3 is TGTGCCAGCAGCTCTAGTTTCGGAAACACCATATATTTT. Encoded protein: CASSSSFGNTIYF.